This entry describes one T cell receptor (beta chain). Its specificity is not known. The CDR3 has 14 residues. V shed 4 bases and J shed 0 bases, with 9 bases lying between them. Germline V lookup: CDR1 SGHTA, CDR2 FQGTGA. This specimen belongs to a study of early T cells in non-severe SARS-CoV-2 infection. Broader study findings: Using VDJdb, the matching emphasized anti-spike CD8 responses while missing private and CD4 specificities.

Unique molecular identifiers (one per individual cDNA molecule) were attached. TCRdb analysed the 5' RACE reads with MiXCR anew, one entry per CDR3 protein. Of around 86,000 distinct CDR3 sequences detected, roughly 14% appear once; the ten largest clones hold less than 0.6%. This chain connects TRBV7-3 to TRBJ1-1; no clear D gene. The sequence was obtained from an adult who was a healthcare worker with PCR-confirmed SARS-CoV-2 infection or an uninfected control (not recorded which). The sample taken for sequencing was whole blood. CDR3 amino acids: CASSSSSLNTEAFF. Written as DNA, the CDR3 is TGTGCCAGCAGCTCCTCCAGTTTGAACACTGAAGCTTTCTTT.